This T cell receptor (beta chain) was sequenced in a study of cytomegalovirus exposure and HLA in healthy donors. Findings of the study overall: Available immune exposure information was restricted to CMV serostatus only. For most TCR beta V segments, an earlier analysis put the productive rate at about 87% or about 30% of the time. The study listed around 150 cytomegalovirus-associated TCR beta chains. Most TCR sequences showed up rarely, but some public TCRs showed up in many donors.

Note on this clone: Its antigen is unknown.

The CDR3 totals 14 residues. Trimming cost V 3 bases and J 7 bases, with 12 bases left between them. Germline V gene lookup returns CDR1 LNHDA and CDR2 SQIVND (reference sequence). Primers for the PCR totalled 60 Vbeta and 13 Jbeta. Some clones are missing from TCRdb's copy, which holds only in-frame ones; the method was immunoSEQ multiplex PCR. The repertoire has 200,000 to 300,000 clones, roughly 81% of them found once; the top ten carry roughly 2%. This sequence originates from a woman in her 40s in good health and CMV-seropositive. Sequences were obtained from PBMCs. The rearrangement links TRBV19 to TRBJ2-2; D gene ambiguous. The CDR3 region is CASSMGPGVGELFF. The CDR3 DNA follows: TGTGCCAGTAGTATGGGCCCCGGTGTCGGGGAGCTGTTTTTT.